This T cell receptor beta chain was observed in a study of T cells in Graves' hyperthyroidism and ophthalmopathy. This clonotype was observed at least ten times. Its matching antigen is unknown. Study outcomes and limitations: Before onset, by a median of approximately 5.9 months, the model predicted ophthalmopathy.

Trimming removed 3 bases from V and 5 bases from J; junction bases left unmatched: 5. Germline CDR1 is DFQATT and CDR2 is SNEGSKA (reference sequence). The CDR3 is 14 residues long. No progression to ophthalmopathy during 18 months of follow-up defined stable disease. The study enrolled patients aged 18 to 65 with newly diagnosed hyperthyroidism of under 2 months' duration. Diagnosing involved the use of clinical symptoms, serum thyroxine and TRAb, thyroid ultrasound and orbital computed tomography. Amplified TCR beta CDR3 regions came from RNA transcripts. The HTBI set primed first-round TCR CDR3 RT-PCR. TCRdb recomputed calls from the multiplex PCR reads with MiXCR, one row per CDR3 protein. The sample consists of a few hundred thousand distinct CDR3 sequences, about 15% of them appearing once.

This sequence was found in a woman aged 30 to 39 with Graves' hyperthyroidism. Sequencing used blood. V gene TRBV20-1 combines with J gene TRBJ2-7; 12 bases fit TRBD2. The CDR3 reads CSARTSGSNNEQYF. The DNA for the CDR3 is TGCAGTGCTAGGACTAGCGGGAGTAACAACGAGCAGTACTTC.